The clone carrying this TCR beta chain was detected many times. The sample belongs to a study of blood T cells in healthy people across ages. Sample-barcoded 5' priming and a J-beta primer mix drove a second PCR of 7 to 11 cycles. From the 5' RACE reads, TCRdb called clonotypes with MiXCR, one entry per CDR3 protein. The table has about 700,000 distinct CDR3 sequences, 32% seen once. Looked up from germline, CDR1 is SGHDT and CDR2 is YYEEEE. The CDR3 is made up of 15 amino acids. Trimming removed 5 bases from V and 1 base from J, with 10 bases in between. The chain combines TRBV5-6 with TRBJ2-6; D gene unclear. Sequencing input: blood. This sequence originates from a woman over 75 in good health. The CDR3 coding sequence is TGTGCCAGCAGAGGAAGGAAATCTGGGGCCAACGTCCTGACTTTC. Protein product: CASRGRKSGANVLTF.